Listed below are T cell receptor beta chains from one sample, sequenced in a study of T cell responses to AZD1222 COVID-19 vaccine. The table came from immunoSEQ multiplex PCR; TCRdb's copy has only in-frame clones and leaves some out. Found here are 90,000 to 130,000 clones, over 85% of them singletons; the top ten hold about 2.6%. Sample: peripheral blood, taken 28 days after the second AZD1222 dose. Every receptor here comes from an adult who received the AZD1222 COVID-19 vaccine. The CDR3 runs from the conserved cysteine through the conserved F or W. Fields, in order: CDR3 DNA, CDR3 protein, clone size, D gene, V gene, J gene. The D gene is left open where the match is weak. The listing skips clone size in some rows; elsewhere it reads once, few, many or a size class.

CDR3nt: TGTGCCAGCGAAGAGGACAGGGGCGGCAATCAGCCCCAGCATTTT
CDR3aa: CASEEDRGGNQPQHF
abundance: -
d_gene: TRBD1
v_gene: TRBV2
j_gene: TRBJ1-5

CDR3nt: TGTGCCAGCAGATTCGACACACAAGAGACCCAGTACTTC
CDR3aa: CASRFDTQETQYF
abundance: -
d_gene: -
v_gene: TRBV7-9
j_gene: TRBJ2-5

CDR3nt: TGTGCCAGCAGCTACGGACAGGGGAACACTGAAGCTTTCTTT
CDR3aa: CASSYGQGNTEAFF
abundance: -
d_gene: TRBD1
v_gene: TRBV9
j_gene: TRBJ1-1

CDR3nt: TGTGCCAGCAGCCAACCGGGACAGGGGGAGACGGCCGACACCATATATTTT
CDR3aa: CASSQPGQGETADTIYF
abundance: -
d_gene: TRBD1
v_gene: TRBV3-1/TRBV3-2
j_gene: TRBJ1-3

CDR3nt: TGCGCCAGCAGCTTGGCCCCGACTCTTGAGCAGTTCTTC
CDR3aa: CASSLAPTLEQFF
abundance: -
d_gene: -
v_gene: TRBV5-1
j_gene: TRBJ2-1

CDR3nt: TGTGCCAGCAGCCAAGGTCTCTATGGCTACACCTTC
CDR3aa: CASSQGLYGYTF
abundance: -
d_gene: -
v_gene: TRBV5-6
j_gene: TRBJ1-2

CDR3nt: TGTGCCAGCTCACCCCAGGATGAGACCCAGTACTTC
CDR3aa: CASSPQDETQYF
abundance: -
d_gene: -
v_gene: TRBV18
j_gene: TRBJ2-5

CDR3nt: TGTGCCAGCAGCCGCCGGTCGTACGAGCAGTACTTC
CDR3aa: CASSRRSYEQYF
abundance: once
d_gene: -
v_gene: TRBV7-9
j_gene: TRBJ2-7

CDR3nt: TGTGCCAGCTCACCGGGGGGAGAGACCCAGTACTTC
CDR3aa: CASSPGGETQYF
abundance: -
d_gene: -
v_gene: TRBV18
j_gene: TRBJ2-5

CDR3nt: TGTGCCAGCAGTCGAGCGGGGGGGCGCGAGGAGACCCAGTACTTC
CDR3aa: CASSRAGGREETQYF
abundance: -
d_gene: TRBD2
v_gene: TRBV6-5
j_gene: TRBJ2-5

CDR3nt: TGTGCCAGCACCAAAGCCGGGACAGGGGCCCCCGGGGAGCTGTTTTTT
CDR3aa: CASTKAGTGAPGELFF
abundance: -
d_gene: TRBD1
v_gene: TRBV5-4
j_gene: TRBJ2-2

CDR3nt: TGTGCCAGCAGTCAGCCAAGGGGGCTAGCGGGGGCTAGCACAGATACGCAGTATTTT
CDR3aa: CASSQPRGLAGASTDTQYF
abundance: -
d_gene: TRBD2
v_gene: TRBV3-1/TRBV3-2
j_gene: TRBJ2-3

CDR3nt: TGTGCCAGCAGTTTAGTCAGGGGCTGGGAGCAGTACTTC
CDR3aa: CASSLVRGWEQYF
abundance: -
d_gene: -
v_gene: TRBV12-3/TRBV12-4
j_gene: TRBJ2-7

CDR3nt: TGTGCCATCAGGGGACAGAGGGATCGGTCTGAGCAGTTCTTC
CDR3aa: CAIRGQRDRSEQFF
abundance: once
d_gene: TRBD1
v_gene: TRBV10-3
j_gene: TRBJ2-1

CDR3nt: TGTGCTAGCAGACCTGCTAGCGGGGGGGCCGGCGAGCAGTTCTTC
CDR3aa: CASRPASGGAGEQFF
abundance: -
d_gene: TRBD2
v_gene: TRBV7-7
j_gene: TRBJ2-1

CDR3nt: TGTGCCACCAGTACTACCTTTACCGGGGAGCTGTTTTTT
CDR3aa: CATSTTFTGELFF
abundance: -
d_gene: -
v_gene: TRBV24-1
j_gene: TRBJ2-2

CDR3nt: TGTGCCAGCAGGAAGACAGGGGACTACGAGCAGTACTTC
CDR3aa: CASRKTGDYEQYF
abundance: -
d_gene: TRBD1
v_gene: TRBV6-5
j_gene: TRBJ2-7

CDR3nt: TGTGCCAGCAGCTTAGTGGGACTCAAGGGCACAGATACGCAGTATTTT
CDR3aa: CASSLVGLKGTDTQYF
abundance: once
d_gene: -
v_gene: TRBV7-2
j_gene: TRBJ2-3

CDR3nt: TGTGCCAGCAGCCCGGGGTCGGATCAGCCCCAGCATTTT
CDR3aa: CASSPGSDQPQHF
abundance: few
d_gene: -
v_gene: TRBV5-5
j_gene: TRBJ1-5

CDR3nt: TGTGCCAGCAGCTTAGGTGTGACTAGCGGGGGATCCAGCACAGATACGCAGTATTTT
CDR3aa: CASSLGVTSGGSSTDTQYF
abundance: -
d_gene: TRBD2
v_gene: TRBV7-8
j_gene: TRBJ2-3

CDR3nt: TGTGCTAGTGGTTTGGTACGGGGGGCGATTGAGCAGTTCTTC
CDR3aa: CASGLVRGAIEQFF
abundance: once
d_gene: -
v_gene: TRBV12-5
j_gene: TRBJ2-1

CDR3nt: TGTGCCAGCAGTTACACTGAAAATCAGCCCCAGCATTTT
CDR3aa: CASSYTENQPQHF
abundance: -
d_gene: -
v_gene: TRBV6-2/TRBV6-3
j_gene: TRBJ1-5

CDR3nt: TGTGCCAGCAGCTTAGCCACGGGACAGGGGGGCACCGGGGAGCTGTTTTTT
CDR3aa: CASSLATGQGGTGELFF
abundance: -
d_gene: TRBD1
v_gene: TRBV11-3
j_gene: TRBJ2-2

CDR3nt: TGTGCCAGCAGCGCCCAAATAAACACTGAAGCTTTCTTT
CDR3aa: CASSAQINTEAFF
abundance: -
d_gene: -
v_gene: TRBV7-3
j_gene: TRBJ1-1

CDR3nt: TGTGCCAGCAGCACCTCTCTCACTAGCGGGGGGGACATTCAGTACTTC
CDR3aa: CASSTSLTSGGDIQYF
abundance: -
d_gene: TRBD2
v_gene: TRBV7-2
j_gene: TRBJ2-4

CDR3nt: TGTGCCAGCAGTTTATCGGCGGACAGGGTAAGGGCAAACTATGGCTACACCTTC
CDR3aa: CASSLSADRVRANYGYTF
abundance: -
d_gene: TRBD1
v_gene: TRBV27
j_gene: TRBJ1-2

CDR3nt: TGTGCCAGCAGCTCAGGGCGGTATGGCTACACCTTC
CDR3aa: CASSSGRYGYTF
abundance: -
d_gene: -
v_gene: TRBV28
j_gene: TRBJ1-2

CDR3nt: TGTGCCATCACTGAAGGGGGGTCTGGAAACACCATATATTTT
CDR3aa: CAITEGGSGNTIYF
abundance: -
d_gene: -
v_gene: TRBV10-3
j_gene: TRBJ1-3

CDR3nt: TGCGCCAGCAGCTTGGGTGCTGGGTCCGCGGATACGCAGTATTTT
CDR3aa: CASSLGAGSADTQYF
abundance: -
d_gene: -
v_gene: TRBV5-1
j_gene: TRBJ2-3

CDR3nt: TGTGCCAGCAGTTACGGGGCAGATTATAATTCACCCCTCCACTTT
CDR3aa: CASSYGADYNSPLHF
abundance: -
d_gene: -
v_gene: TRBV6-2/TRBV6-3
j_gene: TRBJ1-6

CDR3nt: TGTGCCAGCAGCTTCGGAACAGGGCGGGATAACTCTGGAAACACCATATATTTT
CDR3aa: CASSFGTGRDNSGNTIYF
abundance: once
d_gene: -
v_gene: TRBV7-9
j_gene: TRBJ1-3

CDR3nt: TGTGCCAGCAGCTTGGCCCCGATTGGGGCGGAGACCCAGTACTTC
CDR3aa: CASSLAPIGAETQYF
abundance: -
d_gene: -
v_gene: TRBV5-4
j_gene: TRBJ2-5

CDR3nt: TGTGCCAGCAGTGTAGCGACACCCATCTATGGCTACACCTTC
CDR3aa: CASSVATPIYGYTF
abundance: -
d_gene: -
v_gene: TRBV6-1
j_gene: TRBJ1-2

CDR3nt: TGTGCCAGCTCACCACCGTCCGCCCTCGAGCAGTACTTC
CDR3aa: CASSPPSALEQYF
abundance: -
d_gene: -
v_gene: TRBV18
j_gene: TRBJ2-7

CDR3nt: TGTGCCAGCAGCGGTAGCGGGGGGGCTAAGCAGTTCTTC
CDR3aa: CASSGSGGAKQFF
abundance: -
d_gene: TRBD2
v_gene: TRBV9
j_gene: TRBJ2-1

CDR3nt: TGCGCCAGCAACCCGGGATTCCCGAACACTGAAGCTTTCTTT
CDR3aa: CASNPGFPNTEAFF
abundance: -
d_gene: -
v_gene: TRBV4-1
j_gene: TRBJ1-1

CDR3nt: TGTGCCATCAGTGATGGACAGGCGAGCACTGAAGCTTTCTTT
CDR3aa: CAISDGQASTEAFF
abundance: -
d_gene: TRBD1
v_gene: TRBV10-3
j_gene: TRBJ1-1

CDR3nt: TGTGCCAGCAGCTTGGTATACAGGGGTGGCTATGGCTACACCTTC
CDR3aa: CASSLVYRGGYGYTF
abundance: -
d_gene: TRBD1
v_gene: TRBV5-5
j_gene: TRBJ1-2

CDR3nt: TGTGCCATCAGTGGCCGGGACAGGGGCGACGAGCAGTTCTTC
CDR3aa: CAISGRDRGDEQFF
abundance: -
d_gene: TRBD1
v_gene: TRBV10-3
j_gene: TRBJ2-1

CDR3nt: TGTGCCAGCAGCCAAACCTCTACGCAGTATTTT
CDR3aa: CASSQTSTQYF
abundance: -
d_gene: -
v_gene: TRBV3-1/TRBV3-2
j_gene: TRBJ2-3

CDR3nt: TGTGCCATCAGTGAGTCGGTGGTAGCGGGGGTCAACACCGGGGAGCTGTTTTTT
CDR3aa: CAISESVVAGVNTGELFF
abundance: -
d_gene: TRBD2
v_gene: TRBV10-3
j_gene: TRBJ2-2

CDR3nt: TGTGCCAGCAGTCTTGGCGGCGTCAGAAGCTACGAGCAGTACTTC
CDR3aa: CASSLGGVRSYEQYF
abundance: -
d_gene: -
v_gene: TRBV28
j_gene: TRBJ2-7

CDR3nt: TGTGCCAGCAGTGATGCCCCCCCCACTTACGAGCAGTACTTC
CDR3aa: CASSDAPPTYEQYF
abundance: -
d_gene: -
v_gene: TRBV2
j_gene: TRBJ2-7

CDR3nt: TGTGCCAGCTCACCAGAGGGACGGAGCTCCTACGAGCAGTACTTC
CDR3aa: CASSPEGRSSYEQYF
abundance: -
d_gene: -
v_gene: TRBV18
j_gene: TRBJ2-7

CDR3nt: TGTGCCAGCAGCCAAATAGGGAGGGGCGGCGAGCAGTACTTC
CDR3aa: CASSQIGRGGEQYF
abundance: -
d_gene: TRBD2
v_gene: TRBV4-2
j_gene: TRBJ2-7

CDR3nt: TGCGCCAGCAGCCAAGACGGGCAGATTTATGGCTACACCTTC
CDR3aa: CASSQDGQIYGYTF
abundance: -
d_gene: -
v_gene: TRBV4-1
j_gene: TRBJ1-2

CDR3nt: TGTGCCATATCCTCCCGGGACCCTCTTTTGGGAAACACCATATATTTT
CDR3aa: CAISSRDPLLGNTIYF
abundance: -
d_gene: -
v_gene: TRBV10-3
j_gene: TRBJ1-3

CDR3nt: TGTGCCAGCAGCCGTCCGGGGGACTGGAGGGATGAGCAGTTCTTC
CDR3aa: CASSRPGDWRDEQFF
abundance: -
d_gene: -
v_gene: TRBV7-9
j_gene: TRBJ2-1

CDR3nt: TGTGCCAGCAGCGCCCGACAGCTCCCGTTAGTCTTC
CDR3aa: CASSARQLPLVF
abundance: -
d_gene: -
v_gene: TRBV9
j_gene: TRBJ1-2

CDR3nt: TGTGCCAGCAGTTTCGACAGGGATCGCGAGCAGTACTTC
CDR3aa: CASSFDRDREQYF
abundance: -
d_gene: TRBD1
v_gene: TRBV5-4
j_gene: TRBJ2-7

CDR3nt: TGTGCCAGCAGCTTCCGGACAGGGGGTTCGGATACGCAGTATTTT
CDR3aa: CASSFRTGGSDTQYF
abundance: -
d_gene: TRBD1
v_gene: TRBV5-6
j_gene: TRBJ2-3

CDR3nt: TGTGCCAGCAGCTTAGACCCGAGCGGAGATACGCAGTATTTT
CDR3aa: CASSLDPSGDTQYF
abundance: -
d_gene: -
v_gene: TRBV11-3
j_gene: TRBJ2-3

CDR3nt: TGTGCCAGCAGGGGGGACGGAGAGACCCAGTACTTC
CDR3aa: CASRGDGETQYF
abundance: once
d_gene: -
v_gene: TRBV12-3/TRBV12-4
j_gene: TRBJ2-5

CDR3nt: TGTGCCAGCAGCCACTTAGGGGGGACTGAAGCTTTCTTT
CDR3aa: CASSHLGGTEAFF
abundance: -
d_gene: -
v_gene: TRBV3-1/TRBV3-2
j_gene: TRBJ1-1

CDR3nt: TGTGCCAGCAGCCCCCAGGGGGCGGTAGATACGCAGTATTTT
CDR3aa: CASSPQGAVDTQYF
abundance: -
d_gene: TRBD1
v_gene: TRBV7-3
j_gene: TRBJ2-3